These 15 T cell receptor beta chains originate from one sample sequenced in a study of PD-1 blockade in classical Hodgkin lymphoma. TCRdb keeps only in-frame clones here, not all; method: immunoSEQ multiplex PCR. The sample consists of just over 60,000 clones, about 91% of them appearing once. All patients experienced relapse after autologous stem cell transplantation, and brentuximab vedotin exposure was variable. The specimen was peripheral blood mononuclear cells (PBMCs), collected at baseline. These receptors originate from a human donor with classical Hodgkin lymphoma.

This rearrangement joins TRBV4-3 to TRBJ2-1; possible D gene TRBD2, 6 bases. The CDR3 loop spans 16 amino acids. Germline-derived CDR1 and CDR2 are LGHNA and YSLEER. V was shortened by 2 bases and J by 6 bases, with 17 bases between the two germline ends. CDR3 in amino acids: CASSQFYTEGLNEQFF. DNA for the CDR3: TGCGCCAGCAGCCAATTTTACACGGAGGGGCTCAATGAGCAGTTCTTC.

V usage is TRBV5-3 and J usage is TRBJ2-5; D may be TRBD1 (8 bases). TRBV5-3 is marked as an open reading frame, function uncertain. V dropped 0 bases and J dropped 3 bases, with 30 bases sitting between them. The CDR3 has 21 amino acids. The CDR3 is CARSLGVDRAGLGTTKETQYF. In DNA, the CDR3 is TGTGCCAGAAGCTTGGGGGTGGACAGGGCTGGTTTAGGGACTACCAAAGAGACCCAGTACTTC.

The chain joins TRBV10-3 to TRBJ1-1, with D tentatively TRBD1 (5 bases). The CDR3 length is 13 residues. Germline V gene data show CDR1 as ENHRY and CDR2 as SYGVKD. V lost 2 bases, J lost 7 bases, and 11 bases lay in between. This chain's CDR3 is CAISELGHNEAFF. Here the CDR3 DNA reads TGTGCCATCAGTGAGCTTGGACACAATGAAGCTTTCTTT.

This sequence joins TRBV6-5 and TRBJ1-2; tentatively, D is TRBD1 (5 bases). CDR3 length: 14 residues. V was shortened by 5 bases and J by 2 bases, with 12 bases between the two germline ends. Germline values: CDR1 MNHEY, CDR2 SVGAGI. The CDR3 spells CASSAAGLNYGYTF. CDR3 sequence (DNA): TGTGCCAGCAGTGCCGCGGGACTGAACTATGGCTACACCTTC.

The chain employs TRBV30 and TRBJ2-6; TRBD2 is a possible D gene (7 bases). The ends were cut back, 1 base at V and 4 bases at J, with 17 bases in the middle. The CDR3 spans 17 residues. Germline loops: CDR1 GTSNPN, CDR2 SVGIG (reference sequence). As DNA, the CDR3 is TGTGCCTGGAGTGGGGTCTACGGGGGGCAAGGGGCCAACGTCCTGACTTTC. Translating it yields CAWSGVYGGQGANVLTF.

The chain joins TRBV30 to TRBJ1-1; D is uncertain. Trimming removed 1 base at V and 5 bases at J, with 14 bases between. The CDR3 covers 14 residues. Looked up from germline, CDR1 is GTSNPN and CDR2 is SVGIG (reference sequence). CDR3 amino acids: CAWSEGGIYTEAFF. The DNA of the CDR3 is TGTGCCTGGAGTGAAGGCGGGATTTATACTGAAGCTTTCTTT.

This clone was seen only a few times. This sequence joins TRBV30 and TRBJ2-3; D uncertain. The CDR3 runs to 11 residues. Germline lookup yields CDR1 GTSNPN and CDR2 SVGIG (reference sequence). V dropped 2 bases and J dropped 4 bases, with 4 bases sitting between them. The CDR3 loop is CAWSRSDTQYF. In DNA form, the CDR3 reads TGTGCCTGGAGTCGGTCAGATACGCAGTATTTT.

This chain connects TRBV10-3 to TRBJ2-7, with D perhaps matching TRBD2 (6 bases). CDR1 and CDR2 from the germline V gene are ENHRY and SYGVKD. V was cut by 2 bases and J by 3 bases, with 11 bases left in between. CDR3 length equals 14 residues. DNA for the CDR3: TGTGCCATCAGTGAGCCGGGACTGGTCTACGAGCAGTACTTC. It translates to CAISEPGLVYEQYF.

The V call is TRBV19, the J call TRBJ1-6; 8 bases align to TRBD1. This CDR3 spans 16 amino acids. CDR1 and CDR2 from the germline V gene are LNHDA and SQIVND (reference sequence). V was clipped by 3 bases and J by 9 bases; unmatched bases: 10. CDR3 sequence reads: CASSISLGQGGSPLHF. CDR3 bases: TGTGCCAGTAGTATCTCCCTCGGACAGGGAGGTTCACCCCTCCACTTT.

This chain connects TRBV10-1 to TRBJ2-7; possibly TRBD1 for D (5 bases). The CDR3 runs 12 residues. Looked up from germline, CDR1 is WNHNN and CDR2 is SYGVQD (reference sequence). Between the trimmed V and J ends, which lost 5 bases and 6 bases, there was a span of 11 bases. For the CDR3, the DNA is TGCGCCAGCAGTAACAGGTTGGGCGAGCAGTACTTC. Encoded protein: CASSNRLGEQYF.

CDR3 in amino acids: CASRHEPDRANEQYF. For the CDR3, the DNA is TGCGCCAGCAGACATGAACCCGACAGGGCCAACGAGCAGTACTTC. The chain combines TRBV5-1 with TRBJ2-7; 7 bases line up with TRBD1. V trimming: 5 bases; J trimming: 5 bases; junction bases outside the gene matches: 13. Germline V gene data show CDR1 as SGHRS and CDR2 as YFSETQ. CDR3 length: 15 residues.

The rearrangement uses TRBV15 and TRBJ2-7; D possibly corresponds to TRBD2 (5 bases). CDR3 size: 15 residues. CDR1 is LNHNV and CDR2 is YYDKDF in the germline V gene (reference sequence). The germline V and J ends were trimmed by 0 bases and 3 bases, with 12 bases remaining between them. The CDR3 spells CATSRDLGEIYEQYF. The CDR3 DNA is TGTGCCACCAGCAGAGATCTGGGAGAGATCTACGAGCAGTACTTC.

For the CDR3, the DNA is TGCGCCAGCAGTCAGGGGGGGAACTATGGCTACACCTTC. Translated: CASSQGGNYGYTF. V and J are TRBV10-2 and TRBJ1-2; 7 positions agree with TRBD1. From germline, CDR1 is WSHSY and CDR2 SAAADI. V trimming: 5 bases; J trimming: 2 bases; junction bases outside the gene matches: 2. The CDR3 covers 13 residues.

The CDR3 here is CASSLASPERGADTQYF. For the CDR3, the DNA is TGTGCCAGCAGCTTAGCGTCCCCTGAGCGGGGCGCAGATACGCAGTATTTT. V is TRBV7-2 and J is TRBJ2-3; 7 bases match TRBD2. From germline, CDR1 is SGHTA and CDR2 FQGNSA. Trimming cost V 0 bases and J 4 bases; bases outside gene matches: 10. This CDR3 spans 17 amino acids.

The chain joins TRBV5-1 to TRBJ2-2, with TRBD2 matching 13 bases. There are 15 residues in the CDR3. V shed 1 base and J 9 bases; nucleotides not matched to a gene: 3. The germline V gene has CDR1 SGHRS and CDR2 YFSETQ. Here the CDR3 reads CASSLPGLAGRELFF. CDR3 nucleotides: TGCGCCAGCAGCTTGCCGGGACTAGCGGGGAGGGAGCTGTTTTTT.